This TCR beta chain came from a study of radiation and T cells in renal cell carcinoma. Study details: Nephrectomy followed 15 Gy stereotactic body radiation by 4 weeks. General study points: In blood, top tumor clones expanded by 2 weeks, shrinking by 4. Without pretreatment biopsies, baseline tumor clonotype presence was undetermined.

Turning to this clone: Its antigen is unknown.

Time point defined: blood 2 weeks post-SBRT. Treatment denoted: 15 Gy SBRT to primary tumor, nephrectomy 4 weeks later. Measured with immunoSEQ multiplex PCR; TCRdb has only the in-frame clones, and not every one. The sample consists of under 150,000 clones, more than 80% of them appearing once. Germline-derived CDR1 and CDR2 are SGHTA and FQGNSA. There are 15 residues in the CDR3. V lost 1 base and J lost 8, with 14 bases in between. The source was blood, collected from a patient whose treatment included radiotherapy and nephrectomy. The chain has TRBV7-2 and TRBJ1-4, with a possible D match to TRBD1 (5 bases). This clonotype was sampled from an older woman with renal cell carcinoma. CDR3 sequence: CASSLVGGWGEKLFF. CDR3 bases: TGTGCCAGCAGCTTAGTTGGGGGATGGGGGGAAAAACTGTTTTTT.